The T cell receptor beta chain under discussion was sequenced for a study of blood T cell repertoires in COVID-19. In the study overall: The cDNA or gDNA used as material had been derived from T cells, B-cell-depleted T cells, or PBMCs.

Generated by immunoSEQ multiplex PCR, the TCRdb table keeps only in-frame clones and is missing some. This sample has approximately 480,000 clones, with approximately 92% found just once. Trimming left V 4 bases short and J 0 bases short, with 9 bases between. Germline CDR1 and CDR2: SQVTM and ANQGSEA. The CDR3 is 13 residues long. The clonotype was recovered from a man younger than 35 with COVID-19, enrolled during active disease. V gene TRBV29-1 combines with J gene TRBJ2-5; D call uncertain. The source material was peripheral blood. CDR3 nucleotide sequence: TGCAGCGTTGTCTTGAGGTACCAAGAGACCCAGTACTTC. It translates to CSVVLRYQETQYF.